The 15 T cell receptor beta chains presented below share a single source sample, sequenced in a study of blood T cell repertoires in COVID-19. Libraries were prepared by immunoSEQ multiplex PCR; TCRdb keeps only in-frame clonotypes and omits some of them. The table includes 200,000 to 250,000 clones, approximately 85% detected once. Sequences were obtained from peripheral blood. These TCRs come from a woman between 65 and 79 years old with COVID-19, enrolled during active disease.

The rearrangement joins TRBV11-2 to TRBJ2-2; D uncertain. The germline gives CDR1 SGHAT, CDR2 FQNNGV. V lost 11 bases to trimming and J lost 4 bases, with 20 bases between them. The CDR3 spans 15 residues. CDR3 coding DNA: TGTGCCTCGAGCTTAACGCCCGATTTCACCGGGGAGCTGTTTTTT. This codes for CASSLTPDFTGELFF.

The chain links TRBV4-1 to TRBJ2-7; 14 nucleotides line up with TRBD2. The V gene end was trimmed by 1 base and the J gene end by 6 bases; junction bases not matched to a gene: 11. The CDR3 length is 18 residues. Germline V gives CDR1 MGHRA, CDR2 YSYEKL. CDR3 sequence: CASSQGGFGLAGGTEQYF. CDR3 sequence (DNA): TGCGCCAGCAGCCAAGGGGGCTTCGGACTAGCGGGAGGCACCGAGCAGTACTTC.

The V and J genes are TRBV4-3 and TRBJ2-3; D is perhaps TRBD1 (6 bases). Trimming cost V 0 bases and J 6 bases, with 13 bases left between them. Germline values: CDR1 LGHNA, CDR2 YSLEER. CDR3 length: 15 amino acids. CDR3 amino acids: CASSQENREPDTQYF. CDR3 sequence (DNA): TGCGCCAGCAGCCAAGAGAACAGGGAGCCGGATACGCAGTATTTT.

This clone has only a few counts. The rearrangement uses TRBV7-6 and TRBJ2-1; D is undetermined. Trimming stripped 5 bases from V and 8 bases from J, with 10 bases between. Germline V lookup: CDR1 SGHVS, CDR2 FNYEAQ. The length of the CDR3 is 12 residues. The chain's CDR3 is CASSGLSDEQFF. The CDR3, as DNA: TGTGCCAGCAGCGGTCTAAGCGATGAGCAGTTCTTC.

This chain links TRBV15 with TRBJ1-2; 10 bases line up with TRBD1. CDR1 and CDR2 from the germline V gene are LNHNV and YYDKDF (reference sequence). V lost 3 bases and J lost 6; bases outside the gene matches: 7. The CDR3 is 15 residues long. DNA of the CDR3: TGTGCCACCAGCAGTGAGACAGGGGGCGAGCATGGCTACACCTTC. Protein product: CATSSETGGEHGYTF.

V usage is TRBV10-2 and J usage is TRBJ1-1; perhaps TRBD1 as D (5 bases). The CDR3 extends over 14 amino acids. Germline CDR1 reads WSHSY; CDR2 reads SAAADI. Trimming left V 6 bases short and J 0 bases short, with 11 bases between. The CDR3 DNA is TGCGCCAGCAGACGGGGGAGCATGAACACTGAAGCTTTCTTT. It translates to CASRRGSMNTEAFF.

The chain has TRBV27 and TRBJ2-3; 9 bases fit TRBD2. V lost 1 base, J lost 3 bases, and 5 bases stayed unmatched. Germline CDR1 reads MNHEY; CDR2 reads SMNVEV (reference sequence). The CDR3 is 16 residues long. This CDR3 is CASSLLLSGSTDTQYF. CDR3 bases: TGTGCCAGCAGTTTATTGCTTAGCGGGAGTACAGATACGCAGTATTTT.

The rearrangement joins TRBV7-2 to TRBJ1-5; D gene uncertain. Per the germline V gene, CDR1 is SGHTA and CDR2 is FQGNSA. Trimming took 1 base from V and 4 from J, leaving 11 bases between them. The CDR3 has 15 residues. CDR3 sequence (DNA): TGTGCCAGCAGCTTAGAAGAGGGCCCAAATCAGCCCCAGCATTTT. Protein sequence: CASSLEEGPNQPQHF.

V is TRBV7-2 and J is TRBJ1-1; D is unresolved. The germline gives CDR1 SGHTA, CDR2 FQGNSA. Trimming cost V 3 bases and J 1 base, with 6 bases left between them. CDR3 length: 13 residues. The CDR3 DNA follows: TGTGCCAGCAGCTTGGAGGAGAACACTGAAGCTTTCTTT. It is translated as CASSLEENTEAFF.

The V gene is TRBV11-2, the J gene TRBJ2-1, with 7 bases identical to TRBD2. Per germline, CDR1 SGHAT and CDR2 FQNNGV. With 1 base clipped from V and 4 bases from J, the junction kept 4 bases outside the gene matches. CDR3 length: 15 amino acids. The CDR3 here is CASSLGGTTYNEQFF. The CDR3, as DNA: TGTGCCAGCAGCTTAGGCGGGACTACTTACAATGAGCAGTTCTTC.

This clone was found a few times. The chain employs TRBV5-4 and TRBJ2-6, with 12 positions matching TRBD2. J was trimmed by 0 bases and V by 2 bases; bases with no gene match: 9. The CDR3 has 20 residues. Germline CDR1 SGHNT, CDR2 YYREEE (reference sequence). The CDR3 nucleotides read TGTGCCAGCAGCTTAGGGGGACTAGCGGGTTACGTCTCTGGGGCCAACGTCCTGACTTTC. Its protein is CASSLGGLAGYVSGANVLTF.

The CDR3 loop reads CASSSYGTSGSSYEQYF. The CDR3 coding sequence is TGTGCCAGCAGCTCTTACGGGACTAGCGGGAGTAGCTACGAGCAGTACTTC. This sequence joins TRBV5-4 and TRBJ2-7; 14 bases are a match to TRBD2. The CDR3 sequence is 17 residues long. Germline CDR1 and CDR2: SGHNT and YYREEE (reference sequence). V lost 3 bases, J lost 3 bases, and 8 bases stayed unmatched.

V is TRBV27 and J is TRBJ2-7, with D tentatively TRBD1 (5 bases). Germline CDR1 reads MNHEY; CDR2 reads SMNVEV (reference sequence). The CDR3 runs 15 residues. Trimming left V 2 bases short and J 0 bases short, with 11 bases between. The CDR3 protein is CASSLDSQSSYEQYF. As DNA, the CDR3 is TGTGCCAGCAGTTTAGACAGCCAGAGCTCCTACGAGCAGTACTTC.

The rearrangement uses TRBV5-1 and TRBJ1-1; D call uncertain. The CDR3 loop spans 14 amino acids. V lost 7 bases and J 1 base, leaving 14 bases between the germline ends. Germline CDR1 SGHRS, CDR2 YFSETQ. This CDR3 reads CASSAGNGNTEAFF. CDR3 coding DNA: TGCGCCAGCTCCGCGGGTAACGGGAACACTGAAGCTTTCTTT.

J is TRBJ1-5 and V is TRBV29-1, with TRBD1 matching over 7 bases. Germline V CDR1 and CDR2: SQVTM, ANQGSEA. V was pared by 4 bases and J by 8 bases, with 8 bases of the junction left unmatched. This CDR3 is 13 amino acids long. The chain's CDR3 is CSVAKGAGEPQHF. In DNA, the CDR3 is TGCAGCGTTGCCAAGGGGGCCGGTGAGCCCCAGCATTTT.